Shown below are 21 T cell receptor beta chains from a single sample sequenced in a study of T cell responses to AZD1222 COVID-19 vaccine. Assay used: immunoSEQ multiplex PCR; TCRdb lists only in-frame clones, some missing. In the table there are 84,000 or so clones, over 75% of which are singletons. The material was peripheral blood, obtained on day 0 of AZD1222 vaccination. The source of these receptors is an adult in good health.

This rearrangement joins TRBV7-9 to TRBJ2-5; 7 bases line up with TRBD1. Per germline, CDR1 SEHNR and CDR2 FQNEAQ (reference sequence). The V and J ends lost 2 bases and 4 bases, in that order; junction bases with no gene match: 4. The CDR3 runs to 14 residues. CDR3 loop: CASSLSGGTETQYF. The CDR3 region has the DNA TGTGCCAGCAGCTTATCAGGGGGTACAGAGACCCAGTACTTC.

The chain combines TRBV28 with TRBJ2-1; TRBD2 matches at 14 bases. CDR1 is MDHEN, CDR2 SYDVKM, per germline. The CDR3 sequence is 18 residues long. V lost 7 bases and J lost 3; bases outside the gene matches: 11. CDR3 bases: TGTGCCAGCACCCCCGGGACTAGCGGGAGAGGTCGCTACAATGAGCAGTTCTTC. As protein: CASTPGTSGRGRYNEQFF.

This clone was picked up one time. This chain connects TRBV6-1 to TRBJ2-1; 10 bases match TRBD2. Germline values: CDR1 MNHNS, CDR2 SASEGT. This CDR3 region has 17 residues. V was pared by 4 bases and J by 9 bases, with 15 bases of the junction left unmatched. For the CDR3, the DNA is TGTGCCAGCAGTGGGTTTAAGGCTAGCGGGAGTTCCGGTGAGCAGTTCTTC. Translating gives CASSGFKASGSSGEQFF.

The chain has TRBV15 and TRBJ2-1, with 7 bases identical to TRBD2. Germline trimming cut 2 bases from V and 0 bases from J; bases unmatched to any gene: 4. Germline V gene lookup returns CDR1 LNHNV and CDR2 YYDKDF (reference sequence). This CDR3 region has 16 residues. The CDR3 DNA follows: TGTGCCACCAGCAGATCAAAGCGGGACTCCTACAATGAGCAGTTCTTC. This translates into CATSRSKRDSYNEQFF.

The rearrangement joins TRBV9 to TRBJ1-1; maybe TRBD1 (6 bases). V gave up 0 bases and J gave up 1 base, with 10 bases separating them. Germline loops: CDR1 SGDLS, CDR2 YYNGEE. The CDR3 spans 15 residues. CDR3 sequence reads: CASSVEPRGNTEAFF. CDR3 DNA: TGTGCCAGCAGCGTAGAGCCCAGGGGGAACACTGAAGCTTTCTTT.

The chain employs TRBV7-9 and TRBJ1-2, with D possibly being TRBD1 (6 bases). Per germline, CDR1 SEHNR and CDR2 FQNEAQ (reference sequence). Deletions cut 6 bases from V and 5 bases from J, with 10 bases between. There are 12 residues in the CDR3. The DNA for the CDR3 is TGTGCCAGCAGTGGGGGGGCTTATGGCTACACCTTC. It is translated as CASSGGAYGYTF.

The chain combines TRBV18 with TRBJ2-3, with TRBD2 matching over 11 bases. Trimming took 2 bases from V and 2 from J; bases not matched to a gene: 6. Germline loops: CDR1 KGHSH, CDR2 LQKENI. This CDR3 has 17 amino acids. The DNA for the CDR3 is TGTGCCAGCTCACCAGTCTCTAGCGGGAGGCCCACAGATACGCAGTATTTT. Protein: CASSPVSSGRPTDTQYF.

Only one count was recorded for this clone. The V gene is TRBV7-9, the J gene TRBJ2-1, with 9 bases matching TRBD2. J gave up 3 bases and V 1 base, and 4 bases lay outside the gene matches. The CDR3 has 16 amino acids. Per the germline V gene, CDR1 is SEHNR and CDR2 is FQNEAQ (reference sequence). CDR3 protein: CASSLGGGRVYNEQFF. For the CDR3, the DNA is TGTGCCAGCAGCTTAGGGGGCGGGAGGGTCTACAATGAGCAGTTCTTC.

The gene calls are TRBV7-8 and TRBJ2-1; 9 bases agree with TRBD2. The CDR3 has 15 residues. Germline V gene lookup returns CDR1 SGHVS and CDR2 FQNEAQ. V was clipped by 2 bases and J by 4 bases; unmatched bases: 3. The CDR3 sequence is CASSLKTSGYNEQFF. The CDR3 coding sequence is TGTGCCAGCAGCTTAAAGACTAGCGGTTACAATGAGCAGTTCTTC.

The rearrangement joins TRBV21-1 to TRBJ1-5. TRBV21-1 is described as a pseudogene. This CDR3 spans 16 amino acids. This chain's CDR3 is CASNWGGASSNQPQHF. CDR3 sequence (DNA): TGTGCCAGCAATTGGGGGGGGGCGAGTAGCAATCAGCCCCAGCATTTT.

This clone appeared once. The chain uses TRBV12-3 or TRBV12-4 and TRBJ2-7; no clear D gene. CDR3 length: 12 residues. V was trimmed by 5 bases and J by 2 bases, leaving 7 bases between them. CDR3 nucleotides: TGTGCCAGCAGTCTGGGTGCCTACGAGCAGTACTTC. This encodes CASSLGAYEQYF.

The rearrangement joins TRBV2 to TRBJ2-3, with D possibly TRBD1 on 5 matching bases. V gave up 4 bases and J gave up 2 bases, with 7 bases separating them. The CDR3 is 13 amino acids. CDR1 and CDR2 (germline): SNHLY, FYNNEI. CDR3 sequence (DNA): TGTGCCAGCAGTGGGGGCCTCACAGATACGCAGTATTTT. Translation gives CASSGGLTDTQYF.

Turning to this clone: The junction shows a germline mismatch at one end, possibly a read error. The chain is built from TRBV7-7 and TRBJ2-7, with D possibly TRBD1 on 5 matching bases. CDR1 and CDR2 (germline): SSHAT, FNYEAQ (reference sequence). This CDR3 contains 15 residues. CDR3 loop: CASRPWGGHAAEQYF. The CDR3 coding sequence is TGTGCTAGCAGGCCTTGGGGTGGACACGCGGCCGAGCAGTACTTC.

The chain joins TRBV29-1 to TRBJ1-2; D not resolved. The CDR3 length is 12 residues. Germline loops: CDR1 SQVTM, CDR2 ANQGSEA. Trimming cost V 5 bases and J 3 bases, with 10 bases left between them. The CDR3 region is CSVWTADYGYTF. CDR3 nucleotide sequence: TGCAGCGTTTGGACGGCGGACTATGGCTACACCTTC.

This clone was counted between two and nine times. The gene calls are TRBV13 and TRBJ2-7; D call uncertain. The V and J ends lost 10 bases and 5 bases respectively, with 24 bases between them. Germline V lookup: CDR1 PRHDT, CDR2 FYEKMQ (reference sequence). The CDR3 runs 15 residues. The CDR3 reads CATTPVEYPNDEQYF. The CDR3 region has the DNA TGTGCCACCACCCCGGTTGAGTACCCAAACGACGAGCAGTACTTC.

This chain joins TRBV6-5 and TRBJ1-2, with a possible D match to TRBD1 (6 bases). The CDR3 spans 13 residues. Germline loops: CDR1 MNHEY, CDR2 SVGAGI. Trimming shortened V by 6 bases and J by 7 bases, and 15 bases separated the two germline ends. The CDR3 bases are TGTGCCAGCAGCGAGCTGAGGGGGGGTGGCTACACCTTC. Translated, it gives CASSELRGGGYTF.

This clone was counted once. The chain links TRBV19 to TRBJ1-5; D is unresolved. V dropped 5 bases and J dropped 4 bases, with 9 bases sitting between them. CDR1 is LNHDA, CDR2 SQIVND, per germline (reference sequence). The CDR3 is 13 residues long. The CDR3 here is CASSPQLNQPQHF. CDR3 nucleotide sequence: TGTGCCAGTAGTCCCCAATTGAATCAGCCCCAGCATTTT.

This chain joins TRBV6-9 and TRBJ1-1, with D possibly being TRBD1 (5 bases). The CDR3 is made up of 14 amino acids. Trimming shortened V by 2 bases and J by 0 bases, and 7 bases separated the two germline ends. In germline, CDR1 is MNHGY, CDR2 SVAAGI. CDR3: CASSYGGMNTEAFF. The CDR3 DNA follows: TGTGCCAGCAGTTATGGGGGAATGAACACTGAAGCTTTCTTT.

This chain joins TRBV19 and TRBJ1-2; 12 bases are shared with TRBD1. The CDR3 loop spans 16 amino acids. V shed 5 bases and J 5 bases; nucleotides not matched to a gene: 9. Germline V gene data show CDR1 as LNHDA and CDR2 as SQIVND (reference sequence). CDR3 DNA sequence: TGTGCCAGTAGTGGGGACAGGGGGCGAAAAGTGTATGGCTACACCTTC. It specifies CASSGDRGRKVYGYTF. Full variable domain (missing parts from reference TRBV19 and TRBJ1-2): DGGITQSPKYLFRKEGQNVTLSCEQNLNHDAMYWYRQDPGQGLRLIYYSQIVNDFQKGDIAEGYSVSREKKESFPLTVTSAQKNPTAFYLCASSGDRGRKVYGYTFGSGTRLTVV.

The chain recombines TRBV19 with TRBJ2-3; tentative D call: TRBD2 (6 bases). Germline V CDR1 and CDR2: LNHDA, SQIVND (reference sequence). V was cut by 4 bases and J by 4 bases, with 12 bases left in between. The CDR3 sequence is 14 residues long. As DNA, the CDR3 is TGTGCCAGTAGTAGCGGAGGGCGGCCAGATACGCAGTATTTT. This sequence encodes CASSSGGRPDTQYF.

The chain is built from TRBV30 and TRBJ1-3, with a possible D match to TRBD1 (5 bases). Looked up from germline, CDR1 is GTSNPN and CDR2 is SVGIG (reference sequence). This CDR3 comprises 12 residues. CDR3 protein: CAHGTAGNTIYF. CDR3 nucleotides: TGTGCTCACGGGACCGCAGGAAACACCATATATTTT.